Sequencing of this T cell receptor beta chain was carried out in a study of T-cell memory formation after mild COVID-19. Regarding the study as a whole: Prior to infection, memory already included some responding clones, suggesting cross-reactive memory joined.

Using its own MiXCR run on the 5' RACE reads, TCRdb lists one record per CDR3 protein. Of about 130,000 distinct CDR3 sequences in the sample, less than 6.5% were seen once. Comments on this clonotype: What it binds is unknown.

This TCR was sampled from an adult woman who had mild COVID-19 (a few samples of this study predate the infection). Cell type and time point are not known. Source material: PBMCs or a T cell subset sorted from them (not recorded which).

CDR3 DNA: TGCGCCAGCAGCTTTCCAGATCAGGGGGCGAGGGATACGCAGTATTTT. Amino acid sequence: CASSFPDQGARDTQYF. The rearrangement uses TRBV5-1 and TRBJ2-3; 8 positions agree with TRBD1. Germline assignment: CDR1 SGHRS and CDR2 YFSETQ. The CDR3 consists of 16 residues. Germline trimming cut 2 bases from V and 6 bases from J; bases unmatched to any gene: 11.